This T cell receptor beta chain was retrieved from a study of identical twins (dated by TCRdb to the mid-2010s). Background on the whole study: TCR alpha and beta repertoires from monozygotic twins, unrelated adults of various ages and cord blood were deep-sequenced to test whether fetal clonotypes persist. Replicate twin experiments were performed at different times using different library preparation protocols to rule out contamination.

Only healthy Caucasian donors were included. The library came from 5' RACE. Data came from an Illumina HiSeq 2000. Template switching introduced a universal primer binding site; the final cDNA contained a unique molecular identifier, enabling accurate counting of TCR cDNA molecules. First-strand cDNA for TCR alpha and beta chains was synthesized from specific primers in the conserved constant-segment region. To control for contamination, every cDNA library was double barcoded, receiving both a SMART-Mk sample barcode and Illumina barcodes. Two successive PCR steps introduced TruSeq adapter sequences along with Illumina sample barcodes. TCR alpha and beta cDNA libraries were sequenced on the Illumina HiSeq platform with custom primers. In the paper's pipeline: Raw reads were processed with MiGEC to extract unique molecular identifiers, and MiXCR was used to determine CDR3 positions. Recombination models were inferred per individual with the repgenHMM and IGoR tools using an EM algorithm. The tcR package in R was used for shared clonotype analysis, with sharing normalized by the product of cloneset sizes. To study raw recombination free of thymic and clonal selection effects, out-of-frame nonproductive sequences were analyzed. The public reads were reanalyzed by TCRdb: fastp trimming at Q25, MiXCR alignment, in-frame beta chains only. All rows with the same CDR3 protein become a single entry with the most common DNA and genes. These V and J calls are TCRdb output, not the study's own analysis. The sample has 1.5 million to 2 million distinct CDR3 sequences on record, roughly 35% of them singletons. The top ten clones comprise about 0.25% of the sample.

The germline V gene encodes CDR1 SGHTA and CDR2 FQGNSA. The CDR3 runs 15 residues from the cysteine to the phenylalanine. Only the CDR3 DNA stays, 45 bases, in frame from base 1. The V and J ends are trimmed by 2 bases and 6 bases, leaving 15 bases between them. This clonotype was detected many times. Its antigen target is currently unknown. One base away there is no much larger clone; base qualities are not given. The paper's findings and limits, for the study overall: Compared with coincidental sharing between unrelated individuals, out-of-frame TCR alpha sequences shared between twins showed an excess of sequences with low generation probability. In monozygotic twins, recombination models systematically underestimated out-of-frame TCR alpha sharing, but the models matched the sharing seen between unrelated individuals. Fewer insertions were carried by abundant cord blood beta clonotypes, a similar but weaker trend appeared in young adult naive repertoires, and no such trend appeared in memory repertoires. Because the same donors could not be followed over many years, the conclusions relied on cross-sectional statistical analysis. In beta out-of-frame sequences, excess twin sharing was weaker, because having fewer shared sequences lowered the signal-to-noise ratio. Invariant T cells such as MAIT and iNKT could partly confound zero-insertion analyses, though diverse VJ usage argued against this for most clonotypes.

This sequence uses TRBV7-2 and TRBJ2-3, with TRBD2 perhaps the D gene, on 6 matching bases. The sample taken for sequencing was cord blood. This TCR was sampled from a newborn girl in good health. DNA sequence: TGTGCCAGCAGCTTATTCGGGGGAATCGCGGATACGCAGTATTTT. Its coded protein is CASSLFGGIADTQYF.